A single sample gave rise to the 24 T cell receptor beta chains below, sequenced in a study of T cells in Graves' hyperthyroidism and ophthalmopathy. TCR beta CDR3 sequences were amplified from RNA transcripts. The HTBI set primed first-round TCR CDR3 RT-PCR. A single record per CDR3 protein comes from TCRdb applying MiXCR to the multiplex PCR reads. The sample gives 300,000 to 450,000 distinct CDR3 sequences, approximately 15% of which show up once; about 11% is in the top ten. Sequencing was done on a sample of blood. The receptors come from a woman aged 60-75 years with Graves' hyperthyroidism.

The chain uses TRBV25-1 and TRBJ2-2, with TRBD2 matching 8 bases. The J segment lost 5 bases and the V segment lost 5 bases, leaving 10 bases of the junction unmatched. CDR1 and CDR2 from the germline V gene are MGHDK and SYGVNS. The CDR3 is made up of 16 amino acids. The CDR3 DNA reads as TGTGCCAGCAGTCCCGTGGAAGCGGGAGTTACCGGGGAGCTGTTTTTT. Protein: CASSPVEAGVTGELFF.

This clonotype was detected many times. J is TRBJ2-7 and V is TRBV6-2 or TRBV6-3, with 11 bases matching TRBD2. Germline V gene sequence: CDR1 MNHEY, CDR2 SVGEGT. The CDR3 extends over 17 amino acids. With V trimmed by 5 bases and J by 0 bases, 9 bases remained unmatched. The CDR3 sequence is CASSQFASGGNSYEQYF. CDR3 nucleotides: TGTGCCAGCAGTCAGTTCGCTAGCGGGGGGAACTCCTACGAGCAGTACTTC.

This clonotype was recorded at least ten times. The J gene is TRBJ2-7, the V gene TRBV7-9, with D unclear. Germline assignment: CDR1 SEHNR and CDR2 FQNEAQ (reference sequence). V was pared by 3 bases and J by 2 bases, with 11 bases between. This CDR3 comprises 14 residues. The CDR3 loop reads CASSFPLRPYEQYF. The DNA of the CDR3 is TGTGCCAGCAGCTTTCCGCTGCGGCCCTACGAGCAGTACTTC. The variable domain in full, with the rest retrieved from reference TRBV7-9 and TRBJ2-7, is DTGVSQNPRHKITKRGQNVTFRCDPISEHNRLYWYRQTLGQGPEFLTYFQNEAQLEKSRLLSDRFSAERPKGSFSTLEIQRTEQGDSAMYLCASSFPLRPYEQYFGPGTRLTVT.

Ten or more counts support this clonotype. This chain joins TRBV12-3 or TRBV12-4 and TRBJ1-6; perhaps TRBD1 as D (5 bases). There are 15 residues in the CDR3. V lost 8 bases and J 4 bases, leaving 15 bases between the germline ends. The CDR3 here is CASSGPSEYNSPLHF. The CDR3 nucleotides read TGTGCCAGCTCAGGGCCTTCTGAGTATAATTCACCCCTCCACTTT.

This clonotype came up many times. Here the CDR3 reads CASSLALAGIQETQYF. The CDR3 nucleotides read TGTGCCAGCAGCTTAGCCCTAGCGGGTATCCAAGAGACCCAGTACTTC. The chain is built from TRBV11-2 and TRBJ2-5; TRBD2 matches at 8 bases. Germline-derived CDR1 and CDR2 are SGHAT and FQNNGV. The CDR3 totals 16 residues. V lost 1 base and J lost 1; bases outside the gene matches: 5.

There are a few counts of this clonotype. V gene TRBV3-1 combines with J gene TRBJ2-1; D is ambiguous. V lost 2 bases and J 6 bases, leaving 11 bases between the germline ends. Germline assignment: CDR1 LGHDT and CDR2 YNNKEL (reference sequence). The CDR3 is made up of 14 amino acids. The DNA of the CDR3 is TGTGCCAGCAGCCAATTTCCAGAGAGCAATGAGCAGTTCTTC. Encoded protein: CASSQFPESNEQFF.

This clonotype was observed a few times. The chain recombines TRBV19 with TRBJ2-5; 9 nucleotides line up with TRBD2. Germline loops: CDR1 LNHDA, CDR2 SQIVND (reference sequence). This CDR3 comprises 16 residues. The junction had 7 bases not matched to a gene; V was cut back by 0 bases and J by 5 bases. CDR3: CASSIDYQTSGETQYF. The CDR3 DNA reads TGTGCCAGTAGTATAGACTACCAGACTAGCGGTGAGACCCAGTACTTC.

Many counts were recorded for this clonotype. The chain carries TRBV11-2 and TRBJ1-2; 8 bases are a match to TRBD1. Germline lookup yields CDR1 SGHAT and CDR2 FQNNGV. J gave up 2 bases and V 1 base, and 3 bases lay outside the gene matches. CDR3 length: 15 residues. Here the CDR3 reads CASSLGWTGNYGYTF. The CDR3 nucleotides are TGTGCCAGCAGCTTAGGCTGGACAGGGAACTATGGCTACACCTTC. Complete variable domain (other parts from reference TRBV11-2 and TRBJ1-2): EAGVAQSPRYKIIEKRQSVAFWCNPISGHATLYWYQQILGQGPKLLIQFQNNGVVDDSQLPKDRFSAERLKGVDSTLKIQPAKLEDSAVYLCASSLGWTGNYGYTFGSGTRLTVV.

This clonotype was observed many times. This chain connects TRBV2 to TRBJ2-3; D is unclear. With 3 bases removed from V and 3 bases from J, the gap between germline ends came to 7 bases. CDR1 is SNHLY, CDR2 FYNNEI, per germline. The CDR3 contains 13 residues. The CDR3, as DNA: TGTGCCAGCAGTGAGCAAGGGACAGATACGCAGTATTTT. This translates into CASSEQGTDTQYF.

This clonotype has ten or more counts. The rearrangement uses TRBV18 and TRBJ1-2; the match to TRBD1 covers 8 bases. This CDR3 spans 13 amino acids. Germline V lookup: CDR1 KGHSH, CDR2 LQKENI. Unmatched junction bases numbered 3, after V lost 1 base and J lost 8 bases. As DNA, the CDR3 is TGTGCCAGCTCACCACAGGGACAGGAGGGCTACACCTTC. Residues: CASSPQGQEGYTF.

This clonotype was counted only a few times. The V call is TRBV28, the J call TRBJ1-6; 8 nucleotides align to TRBD1. J gave up 7 bases and V 3 bases, and 5 bases lay outside the gene matches. This CDR3 comprises 15 residues. From germline, CDR1 is MDHEN and CDR2 SYDVKM. The CDR3 sequence is CASSFLNRGNSPLHF. The CDR3 DNA reads TGTGCCAGCAGTTTTCTGAACAGGGGGAATTCACCCCTCCACTTT.

The rearrangement uses TRBV19 and TRBJ2-1, with TRBD2 identical over 13 bases. After removal of 3 bases from V and 0 bases from J, the junction contained 8 bases not matched to a gene. In germline, CDR1 is LNHDA, CDR2 SQIVND (reference sequence). The CDR3 spans 19 residues. The CDR3 loop is CASSILGTSGDSSYNEQFF. The CDR3 DNA reads as TGTGCCAGTAGTATCCTCGGGACTAGCGGGGATAGCTCCTACAATGAGCAGTTCTTC. The variable domain in full, with the rest retrieved from reference TRBV19 and TRBJ2-1, is DGGITQSPKYLFRKEGQNVTLSCEQNLNHDAMYWYRQDPGQGLRLIYYSQIVNDFQKGDIAEGYSVSREKKESFPLTVTSAQKNPTAFYLCASSILGTSGDSSYNEQFFGPGTRLTVL.

This clonotype came up many times. The chain recombines TRBV18 with TRBJ1-2; D gene uncertain. Trimming removed 3 bases from V and 3 bases from J, with 14 bases in between. CDR1 KGHSH and CDR2 LQKENI come from the germline V gene. The CDR3 has 15 amino acids. The CDR3 region has the DNA TGTGCCAGCTCACCCCTTGAGGGATCGGACTATGGCTACACCTTC. Amino acids: CASSPLEGSDYGYTF.

This clonotype has at least ten counts. The chain couples TRBV11-3 to TRBJ2-6, with D hard to call. This CDR3 comprises 16 residues. Germline-derived CDR1 and CDR2 are SGHNT and YENEEA. Trimming stripped 0 bases from V and 0 bases from J, with 6 bases between. The CDR3 DNA sequence: TGTGCCAGCAGCTTAGAGTCTGTCTCTGGGGCCAACGTCCTGACTTTC. Its protein is CASSLESVSGANVLTF.

A single count supports this clonotype. The V call is TRBV7-8, the J call TRBJ2-2; D remains unclear. Germline loops: CDR1 SGHVS, CDR2 FQNEAQ. The CDR3 sequence is 14 residues long. Deletions cut 10 bases from V and 6 bases from J, with 18 bases between. CDR3: CATTGPRTPGELFF. Written as DNA, the CDR3 is TGTGCCACCACCGGGCCCCGAACGCCCGGGGAGCTGTTTTTT.

At least ten counts were recorded for this clonotype. The gene calls are TRBV12-3 or TRBV12-4 and TRBJ1-3; a possible D gene is TRBD1 (5 bases). This CDR3 has 15 amino acids. V was shortened by 7 bases and J by 4 bases, with 17 bases between the two germline ends. The CDR3 spells CASTLFAGRGNTIYF. In nucleotides, the CDR3 is TGTGCCAGCACCCTGTTCGCGGGGCGGGGAAACACCATATATTTT.

This clonotype has at least ten counts. CDR3 sequence: CSAAPGTGLWDTQYF. The CDR3 coding sequence is TGCAGTGCGGCTCCCGGGACAGGGCTTTGGGATACGCAGTATTTT. The V and J genes are TRBV20-1 and TRBJ2-3, with TRBD1 identical over 9 bases. CDR1 DFQATT and CDR2 SNEGSKA come from the germline V gene (reference sequence). The ends lost 6 bases at V and 6 bases at J; junction bases unmatched: 13. The CDR3 has 15 residues.

The V call is TRBV2, the J call TRBJ2-4, with TRBD1 matching over 9 bases. The trim removed 4 bases at V and 7 bases at J, leaving 5 bases unmatched. CDR1 is SNHLY and CDR2 is FYNNEI in the germline V gene. CDR3 length: 14 amino acids. As DNA, the CDR3 is TGTGCCAGCAGTGGCCGGGACAGGGAGAACATTCAGTACTTC. Residues: CASSGRDRENIQYF.

This clonotype was counted ten times or more. V is TRBV14 and J is TRBJ2-1; 14 positions match TRBD2. This CDR3 region has 18 residues. The V segment lost 2 bases and the J segment 3 bases; nucleotides outside the gene matches: 6. Looked up from germline, CDR1 is SGHDN and CDR2 is FVKESK. The CDR3 DNA follows: TGTGCCAGCAGCCAAAGGAGACTAGCGGGAGGGGACTACAATGAGCAGTTCTTC. It is translated as CASSQRRLAGGDYNEQFF.

This clonotype was seen at least ten times. The V call is TRBV6-6, the J call TRBJ2-5; a weak D match, TRBD1 (5 bases). This CDR3 spans 13 amino acids. Trimming stripped 2 bases from V and 5 bases from J, with 9 bases between. CDR1 and CDR2 (germline): MNHNY, SVGAGI (reference sequence). CDR3 in DNA: TGTGCCAGCAGTTACCTGGGGCAGGAGACCCAGTACTTC. Its translation is CASSYLGQETQYF.

This clonotype occurred many times. The V and J genes are TRBV12-3 or TRBV12-4 and TRBJ2-7; possible D gene TRBD1, 5 bases. Trimming removed 4 bases from V and 6 bases from J, with 13 bases in between. The CDR3 has 13 amino acids. The CDR3 DNA reads TGTGCCAGCAGTTCCGATTCAGGGTTCGAGCAGTACTTC. Translating it yields CASSSDSGFEQYF.

This clonotype occurred many times. V and J are TRBV5-1 and TRBJ1-1, with 9 bases that match TRBD1. The junction had 7 bases not matched to a gene; V was cut back by 1 base and J by 0 bases. The CDR3 covers 17 residues. The germline gives CDR1 SGHRS, CDR2 YFSETQ. In nucleotides, the CDR3 is TGCGCCAGCAGCTTGAGTACAGGGGGCGGTTTGAACACTGAAGCTTTCTTT. It translates to CASSLSTGGGLNTEAFF.

This clonotype was seen a few times. This chain links TRBV19 with TRBJ2-3; unclear D gene. Germline-derived CDR1 and CDR2 are LNHDA and SQIVND (reference sequence). V lost 1 base to trimming and J lost 4 bases, with 9 bases between them. The CDR3 consists of 14 residues. The DNA of the CDR3 is TGTGCCAGTAGTATAGCCCAGGTTGCAGATACGCAGTATTTT. It codes for CASSIAQVADTQYF. Variable domain in full (rest from reference TRBV19 and TRBJ2-3): DGGITQSPKYLFRKEGQNVTLSCEQNLNHDAMYWYRQDPGQGLRLIYYSQIVNDFQKGDIAEGYSVSREKKESFPLTVTSAQKNPTAFYLCASSIAQVADTQYFGPGTRLTVL.

This clonotype has just a few counts. The V call is TRBV7-6, the J call TRBJ2-7; a weak D match, TRBD1 (5 bases). Germline CDR1 SGHVS, CDR2 FNYEAQ. There are 14 residues in the CDR3. The ends were cut back, 7 bases at V and 2 bases at J, with 15 bases in the middle. The CDR3, as DNA: TGTGCCAGCAAGGTCGGAACAGGACCCTACGAGCAGTACTTC. It yields the protein CASKVGTGPYEQYF.